Shown below are 22 T cell receptor beta chains from a single sample sequenced in a study of T cells in Graves' hyperthyroidism and ophthalmopathy. The CDR3 regions of TCR beta were amplified from RNA transcripts. First-round RT-PCR of the TCR CDR3 relied on the HTBI primer set. A single record per CDR3 protein comes from TCRdb applying MiXCR to the multiplex PCR reads. The repertoire includes approximately 430,000 distinct CDR3 sequences, 15% to 18% of them detected once, and roughly 15% sits in the top ten. The sequenced sample consisted of blood. These receptors came from a woman aged 18-30 years with Graves' hyperthyroidism.

This clonotype has just a few counts. The chain joins TRBV5-1 to TRBJ1-3; D might be TRBD1 (5 bases). The CDR3 totals 13 residues. Trimming cost V 7 bases and J 9 bases, with 17 bases left between them. Germline V gene data show CDR1 as SGHRS and CDR2 as YFSETQ. CDR3 sequence (DNA): TGCGCCAGCGGGATCGACAGTTCTGGCACCATATATTTT. It is translated as CASGIDSSGTIYF. Variable domain in full (rest from reference TRBV5-1 and TRBJ1-3): KAGVTQTPRYLIKTRGQQVTLSCSPISGHRSVSWYQQTPGQGLQFLFEYFSETQRNKGNFPGRFSGRQFSNSRSEMNVSTLELGDSALYLCASGIDSSGTIYFGEGSWLTVV.

This clonotype was counted at least ten times. The J gene is TRBJ2-4, the V gene TRBV18; D unresolved. The ends were cut back, 0 bases at V and 9 bases at J, with 9 bases in the middle. In germline, CDR1 is KGHSH, CDR2 LQKENI. The CDR3 has 13 residues. The chain's CDR3 is CASSPPGLGIQYF. The CDR3 coding sequence is TGTGCCAGCTCACCACCGGGGTTAGGCATTCAGTACTTC.

This clonotype was found many times. The chain couples TRBV6-1 to TRBJ1-5, with D maybe TRBD1 (6 bases). In germline, CDR1 is MNHNS, CDR2 SASEGT. Trimming removed 8 bases from V and 9 bases from J, with 20 bases in between. There are 14 residues in the CDR3. This chain's CDR3 is CASSGQGGVLPQHF. The CDR3 region has the DNA TGTGCCAGCTCGGGACAAGGGGGAGTATTGCCCCAGCATTTT.

This clonotype was seen ten or more times. This chain joins TRBV12-3 or TRBV12-4 and TRBJ1-1, with a weak D call TRBD1 (6 bases). The CDR3 has 13 residues. Trimming took 6 bases from V and 7 from J, leaving 15 bases between them. CDR3 nucleotides: TGTGCCAGCAGCCTGGGGGGGGCCAGTGAAGCTTTCTTT. It codes for CASSLGGASEAFF.

This clonotype was recorded at least ten times. The chain couples TRBV6-1 to TRBJ2-1, with 8 bases identical to TRBD2. The CDR3 length is 15 residues. Germline V lookup: CDR1 MNHNS, CDR2 SASEGT. V shed 5 bases, J shed 0 bases, and the junction held 3 bases outside the gene matches. The DNA for the CDR3 is TGTGCCAGCAGTCAAAGCGGGAGCTCCTACAATGAGCAGTTCTTC. Its protein product is CASSQSGSSYNEQFF.

The chain uses TRBV6-2 or TRBV6-3 and TRBJ2-1, with D unresolved. V lost 0 bases and J 15 bases, leaving 18 bases between the germline ends. Per germline, CDR1 MNHEY and CDR2 SVGEGT. The CDR3 has 14 residues. The CDR3 spells CASSYSTIGHRRFF. The DNA of the CDR3 is TGTGCCAGCAGTTACTCGACGATTGGGCACCGGAGGTTCTTC.

Note on this clonotype: A much larger clone differs by one base, so this may be a read error. The chain recombines TRBV29-1 with TRBJ1-1; D ambiguous. This CDR3 has 12 residues. Deletions cut 4 bases from V and 1 base from J, with 7 bases between. The germline V gene encodes CDR1 SQVTM and CDR2 ANQGSEA. CDR3 protein: CSVGAANTEAFF. CDR3 nucleotides: TGCAGCGTTGGGGCGGCGAACACTGAAGCTTTCTTT.

The count of this clonotype is one. Given the absence of the conserved phenylalanine or tryptophan at the CDR3 end, a read error is likely. The DNA is omitted, as the CDR3 cannot be located on it reliably, and the CDR3 follows TCRdb's listing. CDR3 sequence: CASSLAGVLTA. The chain links TRBV11-2 to TRBJ2-7. The CDR3 comprises 11 residues, both ends counted. The V gene's germline CDR1 is SGHAT and CDR2 FQNNGV.

In DNA form, the CDR3 reads TGCGCCAGCAGCCGCGGACTGGACAGGGGTTGGGTGAGCACTGAAGCTTTCTTT. It translates to CASSRGLDRGWVSTEAFF. This chain links TRBV4-3 with TRBJ1-1; 9 bases map to TRBD1. This CDR3 spans 18 amino acids. V was clipped by 4 bases and J by 4 bases; unmatched bases: 16. Germline CDR1 and CDR2: LGHNA and YSLEER.

This clonotype has ten or more counts. This chain uses TRBV5-5 with TRBJ1-6; perhaps TRBD1 as D (6 bases). Trimming stripped 4 bases from V and 0 bases from J, with 17 bases between. CDR1 is SGHKS and CDR2 is YYEKEE in the germline V gene (reference sequence). This CDR3 is built from 18 residues. DNA of the CDR3: TGTGCCAGCAGCACGAGGGGGACTGCCCACTCCTATAATTCACCCCTCCACTTT. Translated: CASSTRGTAHSYNSPLHF. The whole variable domain, filled in from reference TRBV5-5 and TRBJ1-6, reads DAGVTQSPTHLIKTRGQQVTLRCSPISGHKSVSWYQQVLGQGPQFIFQYYEKEERGRGNFPDRFSARQFPNYSSELNVNALLLGDSALYLCASSTRGTAHSYNSPLHFGNGTRLTVT.

The sample holds many counts of this clonotype. J is TRBJ2-7 and V is TRBV3-1, with 11 positions matching TRBD1. V lost 4 bases to trimming and J lost 3 bases; unmatched junction nucleotides: 5. Germline CDR1 is LGHDT and CDR2 is YNNKEL (reference sequence). The CDR3 consists of 15 residues. The CDR3 DNA reads as TGTGCCAGCAGCCCAGGACAGGGGGCGAACTACGAGCAGTACTTC. Translated, it gives CASSPGQGANYEQYF.

V is TRBV7-9 and J is TRBJ2-5; 7 bases align to TRBD1. Unmatched junction bases numbered 5, after V lost 2 bases and J lost 5 bases. Germline-derived CDR1 and CDR2 are SEHNR and FQNEAQ (reference sequence). This CDR3 has 14 amino acids. CDR3 sequence: CASSLKTGQETQYF. CDR3 bases: TGTGCCAGCAGCTTAAAGACAGGGCAGGAGACCCAGTACTTC.

This clonotype has a count of ten or more. The chain carries TRBV27 and TRBJ1-2, with D perhaps TRBD1 (6 bases). CDR1 MNHEY and CDR2 SMNVEV come from the germline V gene (reference sequence). The V gene lost 4 bases and the J gene lost 1 base, with 13 bases spanning the gap. This CDR3 has 15 residues. The CDR3, as DNA: TGTGCCAGCAGTTCGACAGGCGTATTTAACTATGGCTACACCTTC. Amino acids: CASSSTGVFNYGYTF.

This sequence joins TRBV4-3 and TRBJ1-3; D is ambiguous. The CDR3 has 18 residues. Germline loops: CDR1 LGHNA, CDR2 YSLEER. The V end lost 0 bases, the J end lost 4 bases, and 19 bases lay between the germline ends. This CDR3 reads CASSQDRPPRRVGNTIYF. The DNA for the CDR3 is TGCGCCAGCAGCCAAGACCGGCCTCCCCGTCGGGTCGGAAACACCATATATTTT.

The chain joins TRBV14 to TRBJ2-5; 11 nucleotides match TRBD2. The CDR3 sequence is 18 residues long. CDR1 and CDR2 from the germline V gene are SGHDN and FVKESK. V lost 1 base, J lost 5 bases, and 12 bases stayed unmatched. The CDR3 reads CASSQVRRSLAGGETQYF. The CDR3 DNA reads as TGTGCCAGCAGCCAAGTCAGGAGGTCGCTAGCGGGGGGTGAGACCCAGTACTTC.

This chain links TRBV6-1 with TRBJ2-1; possibly TRBD2 for D (6 bases). The V end was cut by 1 base, the J end by 5 bases, with 12 bases between. The CDR3 extends over 15 amino acids. Germline V gene sequence: CDR1 MNHNS, CDR2 SASEGT. This CDR3 is CASSEVAGTDNEQFF. The CDR3 DNA sequence: TGTGCCAGCAGTGAAGTCGCGGGGACCGACAATGAGCAGTTCTTC.

This clonotype was seen many times. The V gene is TRBV3-1, the J gene TRBJ2-7; 8 nucleotides agree with TRBD1. Per germline, CDR1 LGHDT and CDR2 YNNKEL (reference sequence). J was trimmed by 2 bases and V by 1 base; bases with no gene match: 4. The CDR3 extends over 15 amino acids. CDR3 DNA: TGTGCCAGCAGCCAAGTGACAGGGGCCCCCTACGAGCAGTACTTC. It is translated as CASSQVTGAPYEQYF.

V and J are TRBV12-3 or TRBV12-4 and TRBJ1-2, with a tentative D call TRBD1 (6 bases). Trimming removed 4 bases from V and 2 bases from J, with 14 bases in between. The CDR3 length is 15 residues. The CDR3 DNA follows: TGTGCCAGCAGTTCCACAGGGAGTGGGAACTATGGCTACACCTTC. Residues: CASSSTGSGNYGYTF.

This clonotype was detected many times. The chain carries TRBV3-1 and TRBJ2-1; 8 positions agree with TRBD2. Germline values: CDR1 LGHDT, CDR2 YNNKEL (reference sequence). This CDR3 is 18 amino acids long. With 2 bases clipped from V and 4 bases from J, the junction kept 13 bases outside the gene matches. Written as DNA, the CDR3 is TGTGCCAGCAGCCAACCTTTTTGGGGTCGGGAGGGGTACAATGAGCAGTTCTTC. This gives the protein CASSQPFWGREGYNEQFF.

A few counts support this clonotype. CDR3 amino acids: CASGLSLNTEAFF. CDR3 DNA sequence: TGTGCTAGTGGTTTGAGCTTGAACACTGAAGCTTTCTTT. The chain employs TRBV12-5 and TRBJ1-1, with D hard to call. V gave up 2 bases and J gave up 0 bases, with 4 bases separating them. The CDR3 contains 13 residues. CDR1 is LGHNT, CDR2 FRNRAP, per germline.

This clonotype has at least ten counts. The V and J genes are TRBV2 and TRBJ2-1, with a tentative D call TRBD2 (5 bases). There are 11 residues in the CDR3. V lost 8 bases to trimming and J lost 9 bases, with 11 bases between them. The V gene's germline CDR1 is SNHLY and CDR2 FYNNEI. CDR3 region: CASSEGVEQFF. The CDR3 DNA follows: TGTGCCAGCTCAGAGGGAGTTGAGCAGTTCTTC.

As regards this clonotype: A read error may produce the germline difference seen at one junction end. The rearrangement joins TRBV7-9 to TRBJ2-2; TRBD1 might be the D (7 bases). The CDR3 loop spans 14 amino acids. Looked up from germline, CDR1 is SEHNR and CDR2 is FQNEAQ (reference sequence). The CDR3 protein is CASSAGQVTGGLFF. The CDR3 nucleotides are TGTGCCAGCAGCGCCGGACAGGTCACCGGGGGGCTGTTTTTT. Full variable domain (rest looked up from reference TRBV7-9 and TRBJ2-2): DTGVSQNPRHKITKRGQNVTFRCDPISEHNRLYWYRQTLGQGPEFLTYFQNEAQLEKSRLLSDRFSAERPKGSFSTLEIQRTEQGDSAMYLCASSAGQVTGGLFFGEGSRLTVL.